Below, 17 T cell receptor beta chains from the same sample are listed, as sequenced in a study of blood T cells in healthy people across ages. Through a sample-barcoded 5' primer and a J-beta primer mix, a second PCR was run for about 6 to 12 cycles. TCRdb re-called the 5' RACE reads through MiXCR, storing one row per CDR3 protein. The table has hundreds of thousands of distinct CDR3 sequences, 58% seen once. Specimen: blood. The receptors shown here come from a man younger than 45 in good health.

The V call is TRBV7-9, the J call TRBJ2-7, with D tentatively TRBD1 (5 bases). V shed 1 base and J shed 3 bases, with 10 bases lying between them. Germline V CDR1 and CDR2: SEHNR, FQNEAQ (reference sequence). CDR3 size: 14 residues. The CDR3 protein is CASSLVDTGYEQYF. CDR3 nucleotides: TGTGCCAGCAGCTTAGTTGACACAGGCTACGAGCAGTACTTC.

CDR3 loop: CASSQGKNEQFF. DNA of the CDR3: TGTGCCAGCAGCCAAGGAAAGAATGAGCAGTTCTTC. V is TRBV3-1 and J is TRBJ2-1; D call uncertain. This CDR3 comprises 12 residues. The germline V gene has CDR1 LGHDT and CDR2 YNNKEL (reference sequence). Trimming shortened V by 1 base and J by 7 bases, and 5 bases separated the two germline ends.

J is TRBJ1-1 and V is TRBV7-2; 8 nucleotides agree with TRBD1. CDR1 and CDR2 (germline): SGHTA, FQGNSA. V trimming: 4 bases; J trimming: 5 bases; junction bases outside the gene matches: 9. The CDR3 runs 15 residues. This CDR3 reads CASSSYTGGRTEAFF. CDR3 DNA: TGTGCCAGCAGCTCATATACAGGGGGGCGAACTGAAGCTTTCTTT.

This clonotype was recorded once. The chain combines TRBV7-8 with TRBJ2-7; 11 bases match TRBD2. The J call may be wrong; the DNA end is better matched by TRBJ2-5. This CDR3 spans 18 amino acids. CDR1 is SGHVS, CDR2 FQNEAQ, per germline. The CDR3 sequence is CASSSSTHTSGGTETQYF. The CDR3, as DNA: TGTGCCAGCAGCTCCTCGACACATACTAGCGGGGGTACGGAGACCCAGTACTTC.

The rearrangement joins TRBV20-1 to TRBJ1-5; the D gene is possibly TRBD1 (6 bases). Trimming cost V 3 bases and J 5 bases, with 11 bases left between them. Germline V gene lookup returns CDR1 DFQATT and CDR2 SNEGSKA (reference sequence). This CDR3 comprises 13 residues. The CDR3 spells CSARAGGDQPQHF. Written as DNA, the CDR3 is TGCAGTGCTAGGGCCGGGGGCGATCAGCCCCAGCATTTT.

This clonotype was counted between two and nine times. This chain joins TRBV7-2 and TRBJ2-3; no definite D call. CDR3 length: 14 amino acids. Between the trimmed V and J ends, which lost 3 bases and 1 base, there was a span of 8 bases. CDR1 is SGHTA and CDR2 is FQGNSA in the germline V gene. The CDR3 region is CASSFSTGTDTQYF. In DNA form, the CDR3 reads TGTGCCAGCAGCTTTTCGACGGGCACAGATACGCAGTATTTT.

The chain recombines TRBV20-1 with TRBJ2-7; 8 positions agree with TRBD1. The germline V gene has CDR1 DFQATT and CDR2 SNEGSKA (reference sequence). V trimming: 5 bases; J trimming: 3 bases; junction bases outside the gene matches: 9. CDR3 size: 14 residues. CDR3 DNA sequence: TGCAGTGCTTGGGACAGGAGACTCCTCTACGAGCAGTACTTC. Translating gives CSAWDRRLLYEQYF.

Only a few counts were recorded for this clonotype. This may come from a read error, since a much larger clone is one base off. V and J are TRBV20-1 and TRBJ2-1, with D possibly TRBD2 on 6 matching bases. The length of the CDR3 is 15 residues. With 5 bases removed from V and 13 bases from J, the gap between germline ends came to 27 bases. Germline V lookup: CDR1 DFQATT, CDR2 SNEGSKA (reference sequence). The CDR3 reads CSAQYNSGLPETQFF. The CDR3 nucleotides are TGCAGTGCTCAATATAACTCGGGACTCCCAGAGACCCAGTTCTTC.

In its sample, this clonotype was seen a few times. This chain connects TRBV20-1 to TRBJ2-3, with 9 bases aligning to TRBD2. J was trimmed by 6 bases and V by 2 bases; bases with no gene match: 3. Germline-derived CDR1 and CDR2 are DFQATT and SNEGSKA (reference sequence). The CDR3 has 13 residues. The DNA for the CDR3 is TGCAGTGCTAGACTAGCGGGGATGGATACGCAGTATTTT. This codes for CSARLAGMDTQYF.

This clonotype was seen a handful of times. CDR3 loop: CASSFTGESYEQYF. As DNA, the CDR3 is TGTGCCAGCAGCTTCACAGGGGAGTCCTACGAGCAGTACTTC. This sequence joins TRBV7-2 and TRBJ2-7; 7 bases align to TRBD1. There are 14 residues in the CDR3. Trimming cost V 3 bases and J 1 base; bases outside gene matches: 3. Germline V gene data show CDR1 as SGHTA and CDR2 as FQGNSA. The full variable domain, in which reference TRBV7-2 and TRBJ2-7 provide the parts outside the CDR3, is GAGVSQSPSNKVTEKGKDVELRCDPISGHTALYWYRQSLGQGLEFLIYFQGNSAPDKSGLPSDRFSAERTGGSVSTLTIQRTQQEDSAVYLCASSFTGESYEQYFGPGTRLTVT.

In this sample, this clonotype turned up once. V usage is TRBV15 and J usage is TRBJ1-2; D is possibly TRBD1 (5 bases). The CDR3 is 17 amino acids. Germline-derived CDR1 and CDR2 are LNHNV and YYDKDF (reference sequence). Trimming removed 0 bases at V and 5 bases at J, with 19 bases between. The CDR3 loop reads CATSRDSWDGDTYGYTF. CDR3 bases: TGTGCCACCAGCAGAGATTCCTGGGACGGAGATACTTATGGCTACACCTTC.

The rearrangement uses TRBV4-1 and TRBJ2-1, with TRBD2 matching over 14 bases. The V gene end was trimmed by 11 bases and the J gene end by 6 bases; junction bases not matched to a gene: 3. The CDR3 spans 13 residues. The germline V gene encodes CDR1 MGHRA and CDR2 YSYEKL. In DNA form, the CDR3 reads TGCGCCGCGGGGACTAGCGGGGGCAATGAGCAGTTCTTC. Encoded protein: CAAGTSGGNEQFF.

This clonotype was observed once. The chain carries TRBV7-9 and TRBJ2-7; 9 bases agree with TRBD1. The CDR3 covers 18 residues. Germline V gives CDR1 SEHNR, CDR2 FQNEAQ (reference sequence). With V trimmed by 6 bases and J by 5 bases, 20 bases remained unmatched. CDR3: CASRSSLPGGTGYNEQYF. The CDR3 nucleotides read TGTGCCAGCAGATCTAGTTTACCAGGAGGGACAGGGTATAACGAGCAGTACTTC.

In its sample, this clonotype was seen once. The chain is built from TRBV7-9 and TRBJ1-1; D gene uncertain. The CDR3 runs 12 residues. V gave up 7 bases and J gave up 6 bases, with 12 bases separating them. Germline V gene sequence: CDR1 SEHNR, CDR2 FQNEAQ (reference sequence). The CDR3: CASTLPRAEAFF. The CDR3 DNA reads as TGTGCCAGCACCCTTCCACGGGCTGAAGCTTTCTTT.

The rearrangement uses TRBV7-8 and TRBJ2-4; D is perhaps TRBD1 (6 bases). This CDR3 comprises 15 residues. V was shortened by 5 bases and J by 0 bases, with 11 bases between the two germline ends. From germline, CDR1 is SGHVS and CDR2 FQNEAQ. In nucleotides, the CDR3 is TGTGCCAGCAGCCAGACAGGAGCAGCCAAAAACATTCAGTACTTC. This translates into CASSQTGAAKNIQYF.

This chain connects TRBV24-1 to TRBJ2-3; D gene uncertain. CDR3 length equals 12 residues. The ends were cut back, 3 bases at V and 4 bases at J, with 4 bases in the middle. Germline lookup yields CDR1 KGHDR and CDR2 SFDVKD. CDR3 protein: CATSDMADTQYF. Written as DNA, the CDR3 is TGTGCCACCAGTGATATGGCAGATACGCAGTATTTT.

The chain joins TRBV25-1 to TRBJ2-7; either TRBD1 or TRBD2 may fit D (5 bases each). Germline assignment: CDR1 MGHDK and CDR2 SYGVNS. CDR3 length: 12 amino acids. Trimming left V 8 bases short and J 2 bases short, with 10 bases between. CDR3 in DNA: TGTGCCAGCCTAGGGGAGACCTACGAGCAGTACTTC. It encodes CASLGETYEQYF.